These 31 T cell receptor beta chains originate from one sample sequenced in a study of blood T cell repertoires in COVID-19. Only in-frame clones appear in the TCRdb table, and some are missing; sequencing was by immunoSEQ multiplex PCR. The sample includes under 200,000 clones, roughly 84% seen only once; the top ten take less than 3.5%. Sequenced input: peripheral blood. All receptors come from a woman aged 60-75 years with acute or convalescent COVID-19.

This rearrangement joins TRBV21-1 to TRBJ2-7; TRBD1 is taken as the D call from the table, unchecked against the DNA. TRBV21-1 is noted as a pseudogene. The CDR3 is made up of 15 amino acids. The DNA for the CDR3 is TGTGCCAGCAGCTTCCGGACAGGGCGTGGGGGCGAGCAGTACTTC. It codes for CASSFRTGRGGEQYF.

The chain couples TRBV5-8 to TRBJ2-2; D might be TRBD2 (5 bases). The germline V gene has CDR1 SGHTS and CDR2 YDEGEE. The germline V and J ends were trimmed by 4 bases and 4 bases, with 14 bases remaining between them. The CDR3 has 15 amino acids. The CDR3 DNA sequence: TGTGCCAGCAGCCCGGAGGACCCGGTCACCGGGGAGCTGTTTTTT. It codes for CASSPEDPVTGELFF.

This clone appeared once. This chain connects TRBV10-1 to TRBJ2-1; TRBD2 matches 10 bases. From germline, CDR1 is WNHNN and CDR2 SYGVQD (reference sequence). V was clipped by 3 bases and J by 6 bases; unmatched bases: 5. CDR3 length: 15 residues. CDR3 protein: CASSDLLAGRNEQFF. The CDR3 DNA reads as TGCGCCAGCAGTGACCTACTAGCGGGGCGCAATGAGCAGTTCTTC.

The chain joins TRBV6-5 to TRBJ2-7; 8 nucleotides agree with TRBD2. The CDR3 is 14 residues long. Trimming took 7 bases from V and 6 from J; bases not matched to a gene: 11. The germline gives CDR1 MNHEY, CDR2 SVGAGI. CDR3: CASTTTNGRGEQYF. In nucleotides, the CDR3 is TGTGCCAGCACCACCACCAACGGGAGGGGCGAGCAGTACTTC.

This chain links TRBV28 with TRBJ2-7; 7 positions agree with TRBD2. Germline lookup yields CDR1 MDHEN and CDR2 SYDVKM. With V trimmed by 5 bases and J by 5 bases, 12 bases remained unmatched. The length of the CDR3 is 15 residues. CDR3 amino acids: CASSPPGRSGDEQYF. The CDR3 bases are TGTGCCAGCAGTCCCCCAGGGCGCAGCGGGGACGAGCAGTACTTC.

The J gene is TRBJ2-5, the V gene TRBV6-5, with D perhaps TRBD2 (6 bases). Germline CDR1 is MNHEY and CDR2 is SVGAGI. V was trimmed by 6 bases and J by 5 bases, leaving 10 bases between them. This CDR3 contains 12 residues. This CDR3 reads CASSREWETQYF. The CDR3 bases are TGTGCCAGCAGCCGGGAGTGGGAGACCCAGTACTTC.

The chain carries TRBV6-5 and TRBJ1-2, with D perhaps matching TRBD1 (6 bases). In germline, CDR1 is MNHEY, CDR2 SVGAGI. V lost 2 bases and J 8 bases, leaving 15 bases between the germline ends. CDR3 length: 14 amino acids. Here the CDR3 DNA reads TGTGCCAGCAGTTACCTATCACAGGGCGGCGGCTACACCTTC. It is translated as CASSYLSQGGGYTF.

The CDR3 sequence: CASSRQGGTDTQYF. The CDR3 DNA reads as TGTGCCAGCAGTCGACAGGGGGGCACAGATACGCAGTATTTT. The V call is TRBV6-4, the J call TRBJ2-3; 9 bases line up with TRBD1. The germline V gene encodes CDR1 MRHNA and CDR2 SNTAGT. V was clipped by 5 bases and J by 1 base; unmatched bases: 1. The CDR3 consists of 14 residues.

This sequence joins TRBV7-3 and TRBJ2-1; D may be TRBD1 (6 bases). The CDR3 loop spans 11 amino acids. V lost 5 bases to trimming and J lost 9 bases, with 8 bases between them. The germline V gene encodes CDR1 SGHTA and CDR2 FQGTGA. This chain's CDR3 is CASSVTGEQFF. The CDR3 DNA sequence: TGTGCCAGCAGCGTGACAGGTGAGCAGTTCTTC.

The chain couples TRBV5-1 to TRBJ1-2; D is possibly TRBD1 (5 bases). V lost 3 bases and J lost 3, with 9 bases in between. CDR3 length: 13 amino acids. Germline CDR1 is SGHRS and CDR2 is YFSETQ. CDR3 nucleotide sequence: TGCGCCAGCAGCTCCCCGACAGACTATGGCTACACCTTC. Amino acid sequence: CASSSPTDYGYTF.

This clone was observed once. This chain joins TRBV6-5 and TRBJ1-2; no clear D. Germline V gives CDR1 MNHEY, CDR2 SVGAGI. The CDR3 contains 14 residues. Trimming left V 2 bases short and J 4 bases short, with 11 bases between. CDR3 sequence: CASSYNSASYGYTF. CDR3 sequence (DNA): TGTGCCAGCAGTTACAACAGTGCAAGCTATGGCTACACCTTC.

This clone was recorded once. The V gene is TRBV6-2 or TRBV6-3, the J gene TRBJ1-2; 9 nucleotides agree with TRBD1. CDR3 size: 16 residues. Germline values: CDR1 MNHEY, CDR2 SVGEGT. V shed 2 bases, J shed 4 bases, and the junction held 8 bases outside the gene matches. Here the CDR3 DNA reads TGTGCCAGCAGTTACCGCGGGACAGGGCGAGGCTATGGCTACACCTTC. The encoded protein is CASSYRGTGRGYGYTF.

CDR3 nucleotides: TGTGCCAGCACCCGTAGCGGGGGGGGGTACCTCAATGAGCAGTTCTTC. Translation: CASTRSGGGYLNEQFF. V usage is TRBV7-2 and J usage is TRBJ2-1, with 11 bases identical to TRBD2. V dropped 7 bases and J dropped 6; count of bases not matched to a gene: 11. Germline V gene lookup returns CDR1 SGHTA and CDR2 FQGNSA. The CDR3 has 16 amino acids.

The CDR3 bases are TGTGCCAGCTCCGTGTCGGGGGGGAGCACAGATACGCAGTATTTT. Its translation: CASSVSGGSTDTQYF. The rearrangement uses TRBV6-5 and TRBJ2-3, with 8 bases matching TRBD2. Germline V lookup: CDR1 MNHEY, CDR2 SVGAGI. CDR3 length equals 15 residues. V shed 8 bases and J 0 bases; nucleotides not matched to a gene: 7.

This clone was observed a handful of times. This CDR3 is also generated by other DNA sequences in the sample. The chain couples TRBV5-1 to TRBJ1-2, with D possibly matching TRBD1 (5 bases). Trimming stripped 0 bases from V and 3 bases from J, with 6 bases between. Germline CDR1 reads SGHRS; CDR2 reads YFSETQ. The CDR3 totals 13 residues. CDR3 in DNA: TGCGCCAGCAGCTTGGTAGGGGACTATGGCTACACCTTC. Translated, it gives CASSLVGDYGYTF.

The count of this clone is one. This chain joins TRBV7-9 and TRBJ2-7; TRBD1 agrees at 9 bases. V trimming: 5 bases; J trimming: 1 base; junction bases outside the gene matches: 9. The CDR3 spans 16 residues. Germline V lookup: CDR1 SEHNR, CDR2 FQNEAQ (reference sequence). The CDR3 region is CASSKLFGTGSYEQYF. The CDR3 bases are TGTGCCAGCAGCAAACTATTCGGGACAGGGTCCTACGAGCAGTACTTC.

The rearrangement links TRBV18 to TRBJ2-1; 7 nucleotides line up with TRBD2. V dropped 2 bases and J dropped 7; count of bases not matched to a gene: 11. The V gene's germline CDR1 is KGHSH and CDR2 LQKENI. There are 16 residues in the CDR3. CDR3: CASSPTPQAGVNEQFF. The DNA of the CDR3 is TGTGCCAGCTCACCAACCCCCCAGGCGGGGGTGAATGAGCAGTTCTTC.

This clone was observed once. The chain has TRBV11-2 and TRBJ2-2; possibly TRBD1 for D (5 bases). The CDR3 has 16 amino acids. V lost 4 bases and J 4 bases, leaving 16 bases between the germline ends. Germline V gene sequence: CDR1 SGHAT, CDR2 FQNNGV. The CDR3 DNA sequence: TGTGCCAGCAGCTGGGGAAGCCAGGGCCGCACCGGGGAGCTGTTTTTT. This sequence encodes CASSWGSQGRTGELFF.

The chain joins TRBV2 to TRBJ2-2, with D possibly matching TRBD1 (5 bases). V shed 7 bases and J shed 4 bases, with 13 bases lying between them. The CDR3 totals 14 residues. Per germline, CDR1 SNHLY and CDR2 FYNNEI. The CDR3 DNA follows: TGTGCCAGCACCCTCGGTAGGGGCACCGGGGAGCTGTTTTTT. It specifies CASTLGRGTGELFF.

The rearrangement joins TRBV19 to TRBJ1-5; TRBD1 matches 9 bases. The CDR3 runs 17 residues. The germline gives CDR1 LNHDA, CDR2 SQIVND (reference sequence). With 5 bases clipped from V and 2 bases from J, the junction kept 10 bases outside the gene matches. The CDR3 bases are TGTGCCAGTAGTTTCCGGGACAGGGTGGATGGCAATCAGCCCCAGCATTTT. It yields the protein CASSFRDRVDGNQPQHF.

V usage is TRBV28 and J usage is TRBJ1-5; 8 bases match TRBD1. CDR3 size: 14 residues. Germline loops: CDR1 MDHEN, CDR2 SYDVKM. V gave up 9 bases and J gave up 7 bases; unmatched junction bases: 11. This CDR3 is CASFGGTGGQPQHF. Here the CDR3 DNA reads TGTGCCAGTTTTGGTGGGACAGGTGGACAGCCCCAGCATTTT.

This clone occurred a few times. For the CDR3, the DNA is TGTGCCAGCAGCTCACGAGGGGGCATAATGAACACTGAAGCTTTCTTT. Its translation is CASSSRGGIMNTEAFF. The chain employs TRBV3-1 (or the pseudogene TRBV3-2) and TRBJ1-1; 7 nucleotides agree with TRBD1. This CDR3 spans 16 amino acids. V lost 5 bases to trimming and J lost 0 bases; unmatched junction nucleotides: 9. Germline loops: CDR1 LGHDT, CDR2 YNNKEL (reference sequence).

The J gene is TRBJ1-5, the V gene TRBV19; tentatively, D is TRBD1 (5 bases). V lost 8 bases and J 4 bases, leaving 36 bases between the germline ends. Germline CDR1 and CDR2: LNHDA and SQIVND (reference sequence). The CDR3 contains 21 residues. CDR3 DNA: TGTGCCAGTGGGGGTTTTTCGGTAAGGCGGGACCCCGGGCGGCCTAATCAGCCCCAGCATTTT. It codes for CASGGFSVRRDPGRPNQPQHF.

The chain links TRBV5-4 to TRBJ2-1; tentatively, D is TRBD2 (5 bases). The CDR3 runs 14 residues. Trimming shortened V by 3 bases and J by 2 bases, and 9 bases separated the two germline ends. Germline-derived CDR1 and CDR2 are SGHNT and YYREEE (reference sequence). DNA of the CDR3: TGTGCCAGCAGCTCCCTCGGGACCTACAATGAGCAGTTCTTC. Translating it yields CASSSLGTYNEQFF.

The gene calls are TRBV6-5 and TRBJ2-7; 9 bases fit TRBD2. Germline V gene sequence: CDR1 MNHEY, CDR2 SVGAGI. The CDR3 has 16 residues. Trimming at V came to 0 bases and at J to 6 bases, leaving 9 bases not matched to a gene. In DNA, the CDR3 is TGTGCCAGCAGTTACTCAGGGAGCGGGACTAGCCGCGAGCAGTACTTC. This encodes CASSYSGSGTSREQYF.

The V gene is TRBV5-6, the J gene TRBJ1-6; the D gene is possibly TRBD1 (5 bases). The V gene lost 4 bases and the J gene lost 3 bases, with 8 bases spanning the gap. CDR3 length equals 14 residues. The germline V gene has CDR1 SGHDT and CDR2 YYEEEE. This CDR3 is CASSPDNYNSPLHF. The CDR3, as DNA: TGTGCCAGCAGCCCGGACAACTATAATTCACCCCTCCACTTT.

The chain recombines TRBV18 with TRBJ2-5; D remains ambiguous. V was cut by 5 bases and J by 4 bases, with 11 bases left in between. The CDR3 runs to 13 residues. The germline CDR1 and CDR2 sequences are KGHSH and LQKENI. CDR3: CASSSSTLETQYF. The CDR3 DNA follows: TGTGCCAGCTCATCCTCGACATTAGAGACCCAGTACTTC.

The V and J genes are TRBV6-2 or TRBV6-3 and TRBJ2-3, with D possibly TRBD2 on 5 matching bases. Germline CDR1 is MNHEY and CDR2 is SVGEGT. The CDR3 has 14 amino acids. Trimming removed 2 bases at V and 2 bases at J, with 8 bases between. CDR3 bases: TGTGCCAGCAGTTACGGACTTCACACAGATACGCAGTATTTT. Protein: CASSYGLHTDTQYF.

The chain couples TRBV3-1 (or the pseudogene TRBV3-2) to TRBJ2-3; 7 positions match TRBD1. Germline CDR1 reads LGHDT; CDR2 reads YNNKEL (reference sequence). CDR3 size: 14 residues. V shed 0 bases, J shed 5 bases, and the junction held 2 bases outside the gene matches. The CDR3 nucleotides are TGTGCCAGCAGCCAAGATCAGGGGGAAGATACGCAGTATTTT. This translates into CASSQDQGEDTQYF.

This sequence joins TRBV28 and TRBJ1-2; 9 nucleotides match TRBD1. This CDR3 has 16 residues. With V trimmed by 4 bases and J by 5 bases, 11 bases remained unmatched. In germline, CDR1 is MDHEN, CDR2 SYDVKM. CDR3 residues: CASSSPTRTGVYGYTF. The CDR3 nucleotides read TGTGCCAGCAGTTCACCTACCCGGACAGGGGTTTATGGCTACACCTTC.

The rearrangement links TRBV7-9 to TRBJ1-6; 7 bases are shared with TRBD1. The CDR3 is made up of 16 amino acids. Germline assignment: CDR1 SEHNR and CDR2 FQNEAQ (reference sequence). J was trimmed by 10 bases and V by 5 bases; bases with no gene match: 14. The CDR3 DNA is TGTGCCAGCAGCCCCTCGAGTACAGGGGTTCGGTCACCCCTCCACTTT. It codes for CASSPSSTGVRSPLHF.